The source of this T cell receptor beta chain is a study of glioma-infiltrating T cells after dendritic cell vaccination. CDR1 and CDR2 from the germline V gene are MNHEY and SVGAGI. Trimming removed 5 bases from V and 8 bases from J, with 15 bases in between. The CDR3 is 14 residues long. Libraries were prepared by immunoSEQ multiplex PCR; TCRdb keeps only in-frame clonotypes and omits some of them. The data hold around 100,000 clones, with 75% to 90% observed a single time. Indicated time point: after dendritic cell vaccination, including at tumor progression/relapse. Before vaccination, two weeks after the third vaccination, and at progression, PBMC were collected.

This TCR came from a human donor with glioblastoma. The chain links TRBV6-5 to TRBJ1-4; D is perhaps TRBD1 (6 bases). The specimen was blood, collected after dendritic cell vaccination. The CDR3 bases are TGTGCCAGCAGTAAAGACAGGATCAACGAAAAACTGTTTTTT. It specifies CASSKDRINEKLFF.